The 32 T cell receptor beta chains given below trace back to one sample, sequenced in a study of technical replicates of blood from a handful of donors (dated by TCRdb to about 2017). The library was obtained by the immunoSEQ multiplex PCR assay. Entries here come from immuneACCESS through TCRdb and include only in-frame sequences with V and J called. Some clones fail to appear in such tables; in the studies checked, an unresolved V gene covers under half of the shortfall, and the cause of the remainder is unknown. The sample includes 70,000 to 80,000 clones, with 90% to 95% observed a single time. Under 0.4% of the sample is taken by the ten largest. The sample consisted of T cells isolated from PBMCs. The source is a human donor in good health. Some clones in this sample may be carry-over from other donors' samples.

The chain recombines TRBV6-6 with TRBJ1-3; D not resolved. CDR3 length: 15 amino acids. Germline V CDR1 and CDR2: MNHNY, SVGAGI (reference sequence). The V end lost 0 bases, the J end lost 5 bases, and 11 bases lay between the germline ends. CDR3 bases: TGTGCCAGCAGTTACTCTATGGGAGTCAGAAACACCATATATTTT. This gives the protein CASSYSMGVRNTIYF.

The chain employs TRBV6-1 and TRBJ1-2; 7 bases agree with TRBD1. The CDR3 length is 10 residues. In germline, CDR1 is MNHNS, CDR2 SASEGT. The V segment lost 10 bases and the J segment 13 bases; nucleotides outside the gene matches: 9. CDR3 in DNA: TGTGCCACTTACAGGGGACCCGGCACCTTC. This codes for CATYRGPGTF.

This clone was counted a single time. The V and J genes are TRBV29-1 and TRBJ2-6, with D maybe TRBD2 (5 bases). The germline V gene encodes CDR1 SQVTM and CDR2 ANQGSEA. The CDR3 runs 14 residues. Trimming removed 1 base at V and 4 bases at J, with 8 bases between. This CDR3 reads CSVEGGNGANVLTF. CDR3 in DNA: TGCAGCGTTGAAGGAGGGAACGGGGCCAACGTCCTGACTTTC.

This clone has a single count. V and J are TRBV5-1 and TRBJ1-6, with D tentatively TRBD1 (5 bases). CDR3 length equals 16 residues. The V end lost 2 bases, the J end lost 8 bases, and 17 bases lay between the germline ends. From germline, CDR1 is SGHRS and CDR2 YFSETQ. This CDR3 is CASSLGVDTVDSPLHF. The DNA of the CDR3 is TGCGCCAGCAGCTTAGGTGTGGACACCGTTGATTCACCCCTCCACTTT.

The chain is built from TRBV2 and TRBJ1-5, with a weak D call TRBD1 (6 bases). The germline V and J ends were trimmed by 6 bases and 6 bases, with 12 bases remaining between them. Germline CDR1 reads SNHLY; CDR2 reads FYNNEI. This CDR3 is built from 13 residues. In DNA form, the CDR3 reads TGTGCCAGCAGGAACAGGGTCTCTCAGCCCCAGCATTTT. Its translation is CASRNRVSQPQHF.

V is TRBV6-5 and J is TRBJ1-6, with TRBD1 as a possible D gene (5 bases). Germline CDR1 MNHEY, CDR2 SVGAGI. Trimming stripped 7 bases from V and 0 bases from J, with 7 bases between. CDR3 size: 14 residues. The DNA for the CDR3 is TGTGCCAGCATGGGGGGCTCCTATAATTCACCCCTCCACTTT. It encodes CASMGGSYNSPLHF.

The V gene is TRBV27, the J gene TRBJ1-2, with TRBD1 matching over 8 bases. Losses at the gene ends were 6 bases for V and 4 bases for J; bases not matched to a gene: 7. This CDR3 has 14 residues. Germline assignment: CDR1 MNHEY and CDR2 SMNVEV (reference sequence). CDR3 sequence (DNA): TGTGCCAGCAGATTTACAGGGGGGCGCTATGGCTACACCTTC. Amino acid sequence: CASRFTGGRYGYTF.

V gene TRBV5-1 combines with J gene TRBJ1-6; TRBD1 is a possible D gene (5 bases). V lost 1 base and J 8 bases, leaving 13 bases between the germline ends. The CDR3 spans 15 residues. CDR1 and CDR2 from the germline V gene are SGHRS and YFSETQ. The CDR3, as DNA: TGCGCCAGCAGCTTGAGACCACAGGCAGATTCACCCCTCCACTTT. Its translation: CASSLRPQADSPLHF.

The chain is built from TRBV28 and TRBJ2-2, with TRBD1 matching 8 bases. The V and J ends lost 8 bases and 2 bases, in that order; junction bases with no gene match: 13. This CDR3 region has 17 residues. Germline V CDR1 and CDR2: MDHEN, SYDVKM. DNA of the CDR3: TGTGCCAGCGAATCCACCCCGGGACAGGCCAACACCGGGGAGCTGTTTTTT. Encoded protein: CASESTPGQANTGELFF.

V usage is TRBV7-3 and J usage is TRBJ2-1, with 8 bases that match TRBD1. This CDR3 comprises 15 residues. V trimming: 4 bases; J trimming: 7 bases; junction bases outside the gene matches: 9. Germline assignment: CDR1 SGHTA and CDR2 FQGTGA. CDR3 sequence: CASSYRDRLVNEQFF. In DNA, the CDR3 is TGTGCCAGCAGCTATCGGGACAGGCTTGTTAATGAGCAGTTCTTC.

The genes are TRBV7-9 and TRBJ2-1; D may be TRBD2 (5 bases). The CDR3 spans 13 residues. Germline V CDR1 and CDR2: SEHNR, FQNEAQ (reference sequence). V was shortened by 6 bases and J by 7 bases, with 13 bases between the two germline ends. The CDR3 is CASRSARGNEQFF. The CDR3 DNA follows: TGTGCCAGCAGGTCCGCCCGAGGGAATGAGCAGTTCTTC.

The chain carries TRBV6-1 and TRBJ2-7, with D unclear. CDR1 MNHNS and CDR2 SASEGT come from the germline V gene. The ends were cut back, 4 bases at V and 3 bases at J, with 4 bases in the middle. This CDR3 region has 11 residues. CDR3 in DNA: TGTGCCAGCAGTGTCCGCTACGAGCAGTACTTC. This translates into CASSVRYEQYF.

V is TRBV7-9 and J is TRBJ1-2; maybe TRBD1 (6 bases). Trimming shortened V by 5 bases and J by 7 bases, and 32 bases separated the two germline ends. CDR1 is SEHNR and CDR2 is FQNEAQ in the germline V gene (reference sequence). CDR3 length: 19 residues. CDR3 DNA sequence: TGTGCCAGCAGCAAGAACAGGGACCTCGCTTCGGTGAAGGTGGGTGGCTACACCTTC. This sequence encodes CASSKNRDLASVKVGGYTF.

V and J are TRBV15 and TRBJ2-1; D perhaps matches TRBD1 (5 bases). Per the germline V gene, CDR1 is LNHNV and CDR2 is YYDKDF (reference sequence). This CDR3 region has 16 residues. Deletions cut 0 bases from V and 2 bases from J, with 11 bases between. The CDR3 sequence: CATSRDQDIPYNEQFF. Here the CDR3 DNA reads TGTGCCACCAGCAGAGATCAGGACATCCCCTACAATGAGCAGTTCTTC.

V gene TRBV27 combines with J gene TRBJ1-3; D perhaps matches TRBD1 (5 bases). V was clipped by 10 bases and J by 0 bases, with 16 bases between them. CDR3 length equals 15 residues. Looked up from germline, CDR1 is MNHEY and CDR2 is SMNVEV (reference sequence). The CDR3 is CANKPHRFSGNTIYF. As DNA, the CDR3 is TGTGCCAACAAACCTCACAGGTTCTCTGGAAACACCATATATTTT.

This chain links TRBV18 with TRBJ2-6; the match to TRBD1 covers 8 bases. Germline CDR1 KGHSH, CDR2 LQKENI. There are 19 residues in the CDR3. V shed 3 bases, J shed 2 bases, and the junction held 12 bases outside the gene matches. The CDR3 reads CASSPNFGDRFTGANVLTF. CDR3 nucleotide sequence: TGTGCCAGCTCACCCAACTTCGGGGACAGGTTCACTGGGGCCAACGTCCTGACTTTC.

The chain couples TRBV30 to TRBJ2-7, with D uncertain. The CDR3 loop spans 12 amino acids. V dropped 0 bases and J dropped 3 bases, with 6 bases sitting between them. CDR1 and CDR2 from the germline V gene are GTSNPN and SVGIG (reference sequence). The CDR3, as DNA: TGTGCCTGGAGTGTTCACAGCTACGAGCAGTACTTC. Translation: CAWSVHSYEQYF.

The genes are TRBV6-1 and TRBJ1-3; D is perhaps TRBD1 (5 bases). This CDR3 region has 15 residues. From germline, CDR1 is MNHNS and CDR2 SASEGT. Trimming took 6 bases from V and 0 from J, leaving 12 bases between them. The CDR3, as DNA: TGTGCCAGCAGACAGGCGTTAGGCTCTGGAAACACCATATATTTT. It is translated as CASRQALGSGNTIYF.

This clone showed up just a few times. This chain links TRBV7-9 with TRBJ1-2, with TRBD1 identical over 9 bases. The CDR3 loop spans 12 amino acids. Trimming cost V 11 bases and J 5 bases; bases outside gene matches: 6. Germline-derived CDR1 and CDR2 are SEHNR and FQNEAQ (reference sequence). The CDR3 DNA follows: TGTGCCGGCTTAGGACAGGGGTATGGCTACACCTTC. Its translation: CAGLGQGYGYTF.

This rearrangement joins TRBV6-5 to TRBJ1-1; D remains unclear. The V end was cut by 4 bases, the J end by 4 bases, with 16 bases between. CDR3 length equals 15 residues. Germline V gene lookup returns CDR1 MNHEY and CDR2 SVGAGI. CDR3 bases: TGTGCCAGCAGTTTGCAGAGGGTCCGAATCACTGAAGCTTTCTTT. Encoded protein: CASSLQRVRITEAFF.

The gene calls are TRBV21-1 and TRBJ1-5; TRBD1 reflects the table's D call only, with no check against the DNA. TRBV21-1 corresponds to a pseudogene. This CDR3 has 14 amino acids. CDR3 sequence: CASSRGRRNQPQHF. DNA for the CDR3: TGTGCCAGCAGCAGGGGCAGGAGAAATCAGCCCCAGCATTTT.

CDR3 sequence: CASSLLQETGGSYEQYF. CDR3 bases: TGTGCCAGCAGTTTATTACAGGAGACAGGGGGATCCTACGAGCAGTACTTC. J is TRBJ2-7 and V is TRBV27, with 9 nucleotides matching TRBD1. The CDR3 runs 17 residues. Germline lookup yields CDR1 MNHEY and CDR2 SMNVEV (reference sequence). Germline trimming cut 1 base from V and 1 base from J; bases unmatched to any gene: 8.

This chain connects TRBV9 to TRBJ1-2, with D perhaps matching TRBD1 (5 bases). Per the germline V gene, CDR1 is SGDLS and CDR2 is YYNGEE. The CDR3 extends over 14 amino acids. The V end was cut by 1 base, the J end by 2 bases, with 9 bases between. This CDR3 is CASSVRAGNYGYTF. The CDR3 DNA reads TGTGCCAGCAGCGTACGTGCAGGGAACTATGGCTACACCTTC. Full variable domain (missing parts from reference TRBV9 and TRBJ1-2): DSGVTQTPKHLITATGQRVTLRCSPRSGDLSVYWYQQSLDQGLQFLIQYYNGEERAKGNILERFSAQQFPDLHSELNLSSLELGDSALYFCASSVRAGNYGYTFGSGTRLTVV.

The genes are TRBV29-1 and TRBJ2-5, with D unresolved. CDR3 length: 12 amino acids. Trimming removed 5 bases at V and 3 bases at J, with 10 bases between. The germline CDR1 and CDR2 sequences are SQVTM and ANQGSEA. CDR3 sequence (DNA): TGCAGCGTTAGCCTTAAAAAAGAGACCCAGTACTTC. Its protein product is CSVSLKKETQYF.

This rearrangement joins TRBV11-2 to TRBJ1-1; D remains ambiguous. CDR1 and CDR2 (germline): SGHAT, FQNNGV. Trimming took 5 bases from V and 6 from J, leaving 10 bases between them. The length of the CDR3 is 12 residues. The CDR3 spells CASSVLYPEAFF. CDR3 sequence (DNA): TGTGCCAGCAGCGTACTATATCCTGAAGCTTTCTTT.

Worth noting for this clone: Other DNA sequences within the sample encode an identical CDR3. In DNA form, the CDR3 reads TGCGCCAGCAGCCTCGGGGGGAACACTGAAGCTTTCTTT. Its protein product is CASSLGGNTEAFF. This chain uses TRBV5-1 with TRBJ1-1; a weak D match, TRBD1 (5 bases). Germline V gene lookup returns CDR1 SGHRS and CDR2 YFSETQ. CDR3 length: 13 residues. The V end was cut by 4 bases, the J end by 1 base, with 8 bases between.

The chain carries TRBV10-3 and TRBJ2-1; 13 bases are shared with TRBD2. Per the germline V gene, CDR1 is ENHRY and CDR2 is SYGVKD. The CDR3 has 13 residues. J was trimmed by 8 bases and V by 6 bases; bases with no gene match: 1. The chain's CDR3 is CAISGTSGDEQFF. For the CDR3, the DNA is TGTGCCATCAGCGGGACTAGCGGGGATGAGCAGTTCTTC.

This sequence joins TRBV14 and TRBJ2-7, with 13 bases matching TRBD2. The CDR3 consists of 16 residues. Germline values: CDR1 SGHDN, CDR2 FVKESK. J gave up 3 bases and V 4 bases, and 6 bases lay outside the gene matches. Here the CDR3 reads CASSPRTSGGLYEQYF. The DNA of the CDR3 is TGTGCCAGCAGCCCAAGGACTAGCGGGGGCCTCTACGAGCAGTACTTC. Together with reference TRBV14 and TRBJ2-7, the CDR3 gives the full variable domain: EAGVTQFPSHSVIEKGQTVTLRCDPISGHDNLYWYRRVMGKEIKFLLHFVKESKQDESGMPNNRFLAERTGGTYSTLKVQPAELEDSGVYFCASSPRTSGGLYEQYFGPGTRLTVT.

V and J are TRBV21-1 and TRBJ2-7; the table's D call, TRBD2, was not checked against the DNA. TRBV21-1 is a known pseudogene. The CDR3 covers 15 residues. CDR3 DNA: TGTGCCAGCAGCAAATTCGCGGATCCAGCCTACGAGCAGTACTTC. Its translation is CASSKFADPAYEQYF.

This sequence joins TRBV29-1 and TRBJ2-7, with D perhaps matching TRBD1 (6 bases). This CDR3 is 13 amino acids long. The V gene lost 5 bases and the J gene lost 4 bases, with 15 bases spanning the gap. Germline V gene lookup returns CDR1 SQVTM and CDR2 ANQGSEA. The CDR3 spells CSVRSSGTYEQYF. The CDR3 DNA reads as TGCAGCGTTAGGTCCAGTGGGACATACGAGCAGTACTTC.

To note about this clone: One junction end does not reproduce the germline sequence, and a read error may be involved. The chain links TRBV6-1 to TRBJ1-1, with unresolved D. This CDR3 has 10 amino acids. Germline CDR1 reads MNHNS; CDR2 reads SASEGT. CDR3: CASSELRSLF. CDR3 DNA sequence: TGTGCCAGCAGTGAATTGCGGAGTCTCTTT.

V gene TRBV7-7 combines with J gene TRBJ2-1; D is unclear. Per germline, CDR1 SSHAT and CDR2 FNYEAQ (reference sequence). The CDR3 has 16 residues. Trimming stripped 2 bases from V and 5 bases from J, with 16 bases between. The chain's CDR3 is CASSLNYRVANNEQFF. CDR3 in DNA: TGTGCCAGCAGCTTAAACTACCGGGTAGCAAACAATGAGCAGTTCTTC.